Each of the 19 T cell receptor beta chains below was sequenced from the same sample in a study of blood T cell repertoires in COVID-19. Generated by immunoSEQ multiplex PCR, the TCRdb table keeps only in-frame clones and is missing some. This sample has some 150,000 clones, with 60% to 85% found just once. Sequencing used peripheral blood. The receptors originated from a man older than 75 with acute or convalescent COVID-19.

The chain recombines TRBV2 with TRBJ1-1; D call uncertain. CDR1 and CDR2 from the germline V gene are SNHLY and FYNNEI. CDR3 length equals 13 residues. V was cut by 8 bases and J by 4 bases, with 14 bases left in between. CDR3 sequence (DNA): TGTGCCAGCGGCCGAGGGTGGAGCACTGAAGCTTTCTTT. Protein: CASGRGWSTEAFF. Drawing the rest from reference TRBV2 and TRBJ1-1, the complete variable domain is EPEVTQTPSHQVTQMGQEVILRCVPISNHLYFYWYRQILGQKVEFLVSFYNNEISEKSEIFDDQFSVERPDGSNFTLKIRSTKLEDSAMYFCASGRGWSTEAFFGQGTRLTVV.

V usage is TRBV19 and J usage is TRBJ2-1; 15 nucleotides line up with TRBD2. After removal of 8 bases from V and 9 bases from J, the junction contained 5 bases not matched to a gene. There are 14 residues in the CDR3. Germline CDR1 is LNHDA and CDR2 is SQIVND (reference sequence). The CDR3 is CASCGLAGGREQFF. DNA for the CDR3: TGTGCCAGTTGCGGACTAGCGGGGGGGCGTGAGCAGTTCTTC.

The J gene is TRBJ2-3, the V gene TRBV12-3 or TRBV12-4; D gene unclear. The length of the CDR3 is 13 residues. The V end lost 5 bases, the J end lost 1 base, and 7 bases lay between the germline ends. The CDR3 loop reads CASSIVGTDTQYF. In nucleotides, the CDR3 is TGTGCCAGCAGTATTGTCGGCACAGATACGCAGTATTTT.

The chain couples TRBV4-3 to TRBJ2-2, with D maybe TRBD2 (6 bases). V lost 6 bases, J lost 1 base, and 12 bases lay in between. The germline V gene has CDR1 LGHNA and CDR2 YSLEER. CDR3 length equals 15 residues. The CDR3 DNA reads TGCGCCAGCAGAATGAGCGGGTGGAACACCGGGGAGCTGTTTTTT. Amino acid sequence: CASRMSGWNTGELFF.

This chain joins TRBV11-3 and TRBJ2-7; D is unclear. Germline CDR1 SGHNT, CDR2 YENEEA. There are 14 residues in the CDR3. Trimming took 0 bases from V and 0 from J, leaving 6 bases between them. The CDR3 coding sequence is TGTGCCAGCAGCTTAGATTTAATCTCCTACGAGCAGTACTTC. Its translation: CASSLDLISYEQYF.

This chain connects TRBV15 to TRBJ1-5; TRBD1 might be the D (6 bases). Trimming cost V 1 base and J 2 bases, with 12 bases left between them. CDR1 is LNHNV, CDR2 YYDKDF, per germline (reference sequence). CDR3 length equals 16 residues. CDR3 DNA sequence: TGTGCCACCAGCAGAGCCTCAGGGGCTCGCAATCAGCCCCAGCATTTT. Amino acid sequence: CATSRASGARNQPQHF.

The chain employs TRBV5-6 and TRBJ1-1, with TRBD1 identical over 8 bases. Trimming cost V 0 bases and J 4 bases; bases outside gene matches: 2. Germline CDR1 and CDR2: SGHDT and YYEEEE. This CDR3 is built from 14 residues. In DNA form, the CDR3 reads TGTGCCAGCAGCTTGGACAGGGGGGGCACTGAAGCTTTCTTT. Translated, it gives CASSLDRGGTEAFF.

In its sample, this clone was seen a few times. The junction does not match germline at one end; this may be a read error. V usage is TRBV30 and J usage is TRBJ2-7; D perhaps matches TRBD2 (7 bases). The CDR3 is 13 amino acids. Germline V gives CDR1 GTSNPN, CDR2 SVGIG (reference sequence). CDR3 DNA sequence: TGTGCCTGGAGTGCGGGGGGCTCCCACGAGCAGTACTTC. Translating it yields CAWSAGGSHEQYF.

The chain has TRBV25-1 and TRBJ1-3; D is undetermined. CDR1 is MGHDK, CDR2 SYGVNS, per germline. V lost 8 bases and J lost 4, with 9 bases in between. The CDR3 length is 12 residues. CDR3 sequence (DNA): TGTGCCAGCTCAACAGAGGGAAACACCATATATTTT. Its protein is CASSTEGNTIYF.

This clone appeared once. The chain carries TRBV5-8 and TRBJ2-7; perhaps TRBD2 as D (5 bases). The CDR3 length is 13 residues. Germline values: CDR1 SGHTS, CDR2 YDEGEE. V gave up 1 base and J gave up 1 base, with 6 bases separating them. DNA of the CDR3: TGTGCCAGCAGCTTGCGGGGATCCTACGAGCAGTACGTC. Amino acid sequence: CASSLRGSYEQYV.

The chain carries TRBV11-2 and TRBJ2-5; D gene uncertain. The V gene lost 1 base and the J gene lost 2 bases, with 11 bases spanning the gap. The length of the CDR3 is 15 residues. CDR1 SGHAT and CDR2 FQNNGV come from the germline V gene. The CDR3 sequence: CASSLGPTGQETQYF. DNA of the CDR3: TGTGCCAGCAGCTTAGGTCCCACGGGTCAAGAGACCCAGTACTTC.

This clone showed up just a few times. This chain connects TRBV15 to TRBJ1-2; D unclear. The CDR3 covers 12 residues. CDR1 is LNHNV and CDR2 is YYDKDF in the germline V gene (reference sequence). The V gene lost 0 bases and the J gene lost 7 bases, with 6 bases spanning the gap. CDR3 amino acids: CATSRDVGGYTF. CDR3 nucleotides: TGTGCCACCAGCAGAGATGTCGGTGGCTACACCTTC.

The chain carries TRBV11-3 and TRBJ2-1; the D gene is possibly TRBD2 (6 bases). CDR1 SGHNT and CDR2 YENEEA come from the germline V gene. Trimming cost V 2 bases and J 9 bases, with 8 bases left between them. There are 12 residues in the CDR3. The CDR3 protein is CASSLQGGEQFF. The CDR3 DNA sequence: TGTGCCAGCAGCTTACAGGGAGGTGAGCAGTTCTTC.

The rearrangement joins TRBV28 to TRBJ1-5; D unresolved. Germline V gene data show CDR1 as MDHEN and CDR2 as SYDVKM. The ends were cut back, 7 bases at V and 8 bases at J, with 12 bases in the middle. There are 12 residues in the CDR3. CDR3: CASTRQSEPQHF. The DNA of the CDR3 is TGTGCCAGCACTCGTCAGTCCGAGCCCCAGCATTTT.

The CDR3 protein is CASSGGTSGFTGELFF. The CDR3 bases are TGTGCCAGCAGTGGAGGGACTAGCGGATTCACCGGGGAGCTGTTTTTT. V gene TRBV6-2 or TRBV6-3 combines with J gene TRBJ2-2, with TRBD2 identical over 11 bases. J was trimmed by 4 bases and V by 5 bases; bases with no gene match: 6. CDR1 MNHEY and CDR2 SVGEGT come from the germline V gene. There are 16 residues in the CDR3.

The gene calls are TRBV19 and TRBJ2-7; 9 positions agree with TRBD1. The length of the CDR3 is 14 residues. With 6 bases clipped from V and 5 bases from J, the junction kept 8 bases outside the gene matches. Germline V CDR1 and CDR2: LNHDA, SQIVND (reference sequence). The CDR3 DNA reads TGTGCCAGTAGGAAGGGACAGGGTATTGACGAGCAGTACTTC. It encodes CASRKGQGIDEQYF.

The chain carries TRBV11-3 and TRBJ1-2; possible D gene TRBD1, 5 bases. V shed 5 bases and J shed 5 bases, with 21 bases lying between them. The CDR3 runs to 16 residues. Per the germline V gene, CDR1 is SGHNT and CDR2 is YENEEA. The CDR3 DNA sequence: TGTGCCAGCAGCCAGGGCGGGGAAAGGGAATCTTATGGCTACACCTTC. Translation: CASSQGGERESYGYTF. Based on the CDR3 plus reference TRBV11-3 and TRBJ1-2, the full variable domain is EAGVVQSPRYKIIEKKQPVAFWCNPISGHNTLYWYLQNLGQGPELLIRYENEEAVDDSQLPKDRFSAERLKGVDSTLKIQPAELGDSAVYLCASSQGGERESYGYTFGSGTRLTVV.

This chain uses TRBV29-1 with TRBJ1-3; D gene uncertain. Per germline, CDR1 SQVTM and CDR2 ANQGSEA. Deletions cut 4 bases from V and 4 bases from J, with 5 bases between. This CDR3 spans 11 amino acids. CDR3 in amino acids: CSVGQGNTIYF. The CDR3 region has the DNA TGCAGCGTTGGTCAAGGAAACACCATATATTTT.

This clone was detected a few times. The genes are TRBV5-4 and TRBJ1-1; no firm D call. This CDR3 is 14 amino acids long. V was shortened by 0 bases and J by 0 bases, with 6 bases between the two germline ends. Germline values: CDR1 SGHNT, CDR2 YYREEE (reference sequence). The chain's CDR3 is CASSLGSMNTEAFF. For the CDR3, the DNA is TGTGCCAGCAGCTTGGGCAGTATGAACACTGAAGCTTTCTTT. The entire variable domain, with the rest obtained from reference TRBV5-4 and TRBJ1-1, is as follows: ETGVTQSPTHLIKTRGQQVTLRCSSQSGHNTVSWYQQALGQGPQFIFQYYREEENGRGNFPPRFSGLQFPNYSSELNVNALELDDSALYLCASSLGSMNTEAFFGQGTRLTVV.